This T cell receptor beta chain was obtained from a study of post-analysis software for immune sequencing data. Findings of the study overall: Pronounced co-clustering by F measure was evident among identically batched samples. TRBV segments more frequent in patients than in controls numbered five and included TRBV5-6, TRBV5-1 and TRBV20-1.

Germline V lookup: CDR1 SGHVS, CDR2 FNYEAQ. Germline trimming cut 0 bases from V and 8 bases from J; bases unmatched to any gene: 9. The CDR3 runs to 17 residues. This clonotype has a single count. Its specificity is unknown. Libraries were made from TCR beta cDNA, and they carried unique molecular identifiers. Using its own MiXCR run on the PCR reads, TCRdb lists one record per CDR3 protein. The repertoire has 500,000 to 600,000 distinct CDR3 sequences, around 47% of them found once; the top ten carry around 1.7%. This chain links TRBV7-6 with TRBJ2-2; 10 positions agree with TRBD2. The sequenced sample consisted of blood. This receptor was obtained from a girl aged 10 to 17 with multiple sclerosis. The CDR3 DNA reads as TGTGCCAGCAGCTTAGCGCTGGCTAGCGGGGGTCTAGGGGAGCTGTTTTTT. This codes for CASSLALASGGLGELFF.